This TCR beta chain was identified during a study of shared clonotypes between healthy human individuals. Background on the study: CD8 memory received one plate per donor, CD8 naive two, CD4 memory three and CD4 naive three.

Naive CD8 cells lacked CD45RO, underwent positive selection for CCR7 and left out terminally differentiated effector memory CD45RA+ cells. This table comes from immunoSEQ multiplex PCR, and its TCRdb copy is limited to in-frame clones, with some not included. The table has millions of clones, about 92% seen once; the top ten hold roughly 1.8%. The V end lost 6 bases, the J end lost 5 bases, and 19 bases lay between the germline ends. Germline loops: CDR1 MNHEY, CDR2 SMNVEV (reference sequence). This CDR3 has 15 residues. The TCR was taken from a man in his late teens or twenties in good health. Some clones in this sample may be carry-over from other donors' samples. This chain uses TRBV27 with TRBJ2-5; D is possibly TRBD2 (6 bases). Input material: naive CD8+ T cells from PBMCs. The CDR3 DNA is TGTGCCAGCAGCACCGACAGCGAAAGCGGGGAGACCCAGTACTTC. Its translation is CASSTDSESGETQYF.